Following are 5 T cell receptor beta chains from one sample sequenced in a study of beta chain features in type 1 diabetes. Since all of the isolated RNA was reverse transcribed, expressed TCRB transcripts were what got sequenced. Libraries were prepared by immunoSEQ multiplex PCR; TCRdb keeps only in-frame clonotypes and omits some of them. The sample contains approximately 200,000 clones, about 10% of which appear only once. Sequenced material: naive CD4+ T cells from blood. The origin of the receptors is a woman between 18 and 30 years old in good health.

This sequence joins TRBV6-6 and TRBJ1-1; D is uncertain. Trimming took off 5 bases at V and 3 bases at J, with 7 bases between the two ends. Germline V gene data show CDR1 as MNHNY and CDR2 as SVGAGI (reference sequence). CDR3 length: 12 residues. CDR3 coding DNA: TGTGCCAGCAGTCCACGGGACACTGAAGCTTTCTTT. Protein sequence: CASSPRDTEAFF.

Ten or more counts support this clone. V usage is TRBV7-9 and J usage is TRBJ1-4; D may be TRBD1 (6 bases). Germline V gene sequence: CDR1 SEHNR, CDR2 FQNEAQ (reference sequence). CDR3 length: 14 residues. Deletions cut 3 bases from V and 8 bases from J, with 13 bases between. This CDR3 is CASSFQGYEEKLFF. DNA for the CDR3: TGTGCCAGCAGCTTCCAGGGGTATGAGGAAAAACTGTTTTTT.

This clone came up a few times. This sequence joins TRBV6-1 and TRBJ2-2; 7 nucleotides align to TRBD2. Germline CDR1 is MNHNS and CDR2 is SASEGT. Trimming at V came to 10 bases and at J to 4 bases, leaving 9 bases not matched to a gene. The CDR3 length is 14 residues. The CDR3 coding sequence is TGTGCCATGAACAATATAGCGGGCACCGGGGAGCTGTTTTTT. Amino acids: CAMNNIAGTGELFF.

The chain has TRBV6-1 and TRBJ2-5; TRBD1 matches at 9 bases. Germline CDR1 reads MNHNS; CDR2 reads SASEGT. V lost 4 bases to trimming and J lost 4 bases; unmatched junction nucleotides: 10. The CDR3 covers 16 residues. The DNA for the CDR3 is TGTGCCAGCAGTGCCAATACAGGGGGCAGGAGAGAGACCCAGTACTTC. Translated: CASSANTGGRRETQYF.

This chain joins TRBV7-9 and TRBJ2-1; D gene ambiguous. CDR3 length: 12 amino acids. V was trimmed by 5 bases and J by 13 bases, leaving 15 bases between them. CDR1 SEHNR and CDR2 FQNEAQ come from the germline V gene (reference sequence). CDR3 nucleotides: TGTGCCAGCAGCCCTAAGACATATACCCAGTTCTTC. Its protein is CASSPKTYTQFF.